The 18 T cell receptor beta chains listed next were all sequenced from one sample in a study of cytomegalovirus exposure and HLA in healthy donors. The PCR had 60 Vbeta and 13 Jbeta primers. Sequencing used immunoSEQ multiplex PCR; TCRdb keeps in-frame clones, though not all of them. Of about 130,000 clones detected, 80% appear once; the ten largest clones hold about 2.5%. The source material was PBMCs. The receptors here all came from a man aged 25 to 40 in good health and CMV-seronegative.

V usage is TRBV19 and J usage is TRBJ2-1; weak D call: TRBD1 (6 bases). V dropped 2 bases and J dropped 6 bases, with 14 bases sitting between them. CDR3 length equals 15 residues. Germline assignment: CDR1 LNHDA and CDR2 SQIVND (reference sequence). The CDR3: CASSISLVGANEQFF. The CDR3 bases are TGTGCCAGTAGTATATCCCTAGTGGGGGCCAATGAGCAGTTCTTC.

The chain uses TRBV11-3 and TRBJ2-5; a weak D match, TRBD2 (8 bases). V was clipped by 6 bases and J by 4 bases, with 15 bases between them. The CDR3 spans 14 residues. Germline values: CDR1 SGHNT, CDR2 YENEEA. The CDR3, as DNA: TGTGCCAGCAGACCGGGAGGGGGCCGAGAGACCCAGTACTTC. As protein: CASRPGGGRETQYF. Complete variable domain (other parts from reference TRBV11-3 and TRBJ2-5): EAGVVQSPRYKIIEKKQPVAFWCNPISGHNTLYWYLQNLGQGPELLIRYENEEAVDDSQLPKDRFSAERLKGVDSTLKIQPAELGDSAVYLCASRPGGGRETQYFGPGTRLLVL.

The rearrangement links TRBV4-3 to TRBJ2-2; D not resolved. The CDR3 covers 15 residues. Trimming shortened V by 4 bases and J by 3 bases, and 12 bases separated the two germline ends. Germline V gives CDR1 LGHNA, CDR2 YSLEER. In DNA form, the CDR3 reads TGCGCCAGCAGCCCTCCCCTCGAGGACACCGGGGAGCTGTTTTTT. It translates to CASSPPLEDTGELFF.

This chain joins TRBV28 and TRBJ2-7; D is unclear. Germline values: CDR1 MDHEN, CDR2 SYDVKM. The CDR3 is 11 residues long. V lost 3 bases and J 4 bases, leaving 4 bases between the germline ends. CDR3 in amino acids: CASSFNYEQYF. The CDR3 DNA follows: TGTGCCAGCAGTTTCAATTACGAGCAGTACTTC.

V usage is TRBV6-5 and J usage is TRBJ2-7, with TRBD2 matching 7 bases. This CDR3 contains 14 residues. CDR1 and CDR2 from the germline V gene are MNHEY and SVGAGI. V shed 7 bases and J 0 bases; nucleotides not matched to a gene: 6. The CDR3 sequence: CASTRSGISYEQYF. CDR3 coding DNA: TGTGCCAGCACCCGAAGCGGGATCTCCTACGAGCAGTACTTC.

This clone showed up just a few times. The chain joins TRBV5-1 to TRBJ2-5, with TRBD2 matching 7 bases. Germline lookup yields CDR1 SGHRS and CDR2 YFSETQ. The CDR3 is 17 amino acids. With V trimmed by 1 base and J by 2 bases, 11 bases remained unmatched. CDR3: CASSLRLSSGSQETQYF. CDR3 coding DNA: TGCGCCAGCAGCTTGAGATTGTCTAGCGGAAGTCAAGAGACCCAGTACTTC.

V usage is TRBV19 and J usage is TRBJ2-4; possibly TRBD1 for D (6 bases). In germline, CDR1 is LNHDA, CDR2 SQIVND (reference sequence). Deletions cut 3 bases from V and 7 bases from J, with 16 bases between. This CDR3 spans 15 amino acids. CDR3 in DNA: TGTGCCAGTAGTATCAGGGCAGGGGTACTGAACATTCAGTACTTC. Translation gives CASSIRAGVLNIQYF.

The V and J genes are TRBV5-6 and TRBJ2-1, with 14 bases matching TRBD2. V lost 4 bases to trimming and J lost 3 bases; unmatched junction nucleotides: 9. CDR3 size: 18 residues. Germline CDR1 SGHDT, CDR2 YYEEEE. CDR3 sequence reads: CASSPGTSGSIYYNEQFF. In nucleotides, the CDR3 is TGTGCCAGCAGCCCTGGGACTAGCGGGAGTATTTACTACAATGAGCAGTTCTTC.

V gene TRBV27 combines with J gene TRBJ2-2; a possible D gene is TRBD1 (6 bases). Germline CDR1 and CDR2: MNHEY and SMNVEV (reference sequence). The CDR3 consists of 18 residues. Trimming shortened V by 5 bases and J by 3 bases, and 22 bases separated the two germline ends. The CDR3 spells CASSPQTGHPTYTGELFF. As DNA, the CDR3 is TGTGCCAGCAGTCCCCAGACAGGACATCCTACGTACACCGGGGAGCTGTTTTTT.

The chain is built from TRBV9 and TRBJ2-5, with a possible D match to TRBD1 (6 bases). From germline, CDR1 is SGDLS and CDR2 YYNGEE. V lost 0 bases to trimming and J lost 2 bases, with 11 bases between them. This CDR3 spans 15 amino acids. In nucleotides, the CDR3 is TGTGCCAGCAGCGTAGCCCCAGGGGCTCAAGAGACCCAGTACTTC. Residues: CASSVAPGAQETQYF.

The CDR3 DNA sequence: TGTGCCAGCAGCCAAGACGGGGGAACGGCAACCTACGAGCAGTACTTC. Translating gives CASSQDGGTATYEQYF. The rearrangement uses TRBV4-2 and TRBJ2-7; maybe TRBD2 (6 bases). The V gene lost 0 bases and the J gene lost 2 bases, with 14 bases spanning the gap. The CDR3 covers 16 residues. Germline CDR1 and CDR2: LGHNA and YNFKEQ.

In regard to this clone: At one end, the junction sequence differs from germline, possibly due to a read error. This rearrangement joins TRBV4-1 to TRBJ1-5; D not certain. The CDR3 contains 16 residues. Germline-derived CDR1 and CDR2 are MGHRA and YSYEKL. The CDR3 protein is CASSKDELNSNQPQNF. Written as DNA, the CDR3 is TGCGCCAGCAGCAAAGACGAACTGAATAGCAATCAGCCCCAGAATTTT.

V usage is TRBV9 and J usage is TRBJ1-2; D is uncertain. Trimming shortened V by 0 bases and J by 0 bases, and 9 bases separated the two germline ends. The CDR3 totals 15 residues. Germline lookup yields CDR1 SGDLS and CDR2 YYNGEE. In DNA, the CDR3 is TGTGCCAGCAGCGTAGCTGAAACAACTAACTATGGCTACACCTTC. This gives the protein CASSVAETTNYGYTF.

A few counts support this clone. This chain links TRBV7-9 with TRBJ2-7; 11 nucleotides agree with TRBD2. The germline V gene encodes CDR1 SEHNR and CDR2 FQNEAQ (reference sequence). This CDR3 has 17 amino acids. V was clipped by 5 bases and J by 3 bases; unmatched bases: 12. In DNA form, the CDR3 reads TGTGCCAGCAGCCATAGATCCCCACTAGCGGGAGTCTACGAGCAGTACTTC. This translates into CASSHRSPLAGVYEQYF. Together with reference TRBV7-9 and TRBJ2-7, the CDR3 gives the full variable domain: DTGVSQNPRHKITKRGQNVTFRCDPISEHNRLYWYRQTLGQGPEFLTYFQNEAQLEKSRLLSDRFSAERPKGSFSTLEIQRTEQGDSAMYLCASSHRSPLAGVYEQYFGPGTRLTVT.

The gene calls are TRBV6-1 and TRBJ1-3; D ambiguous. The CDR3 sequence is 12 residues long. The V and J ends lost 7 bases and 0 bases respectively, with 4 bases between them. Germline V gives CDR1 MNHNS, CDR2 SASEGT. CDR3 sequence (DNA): TGTGCCAGCATCAGCTCTGGAAACACCATATATTTT. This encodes CASISSGNTIYF.

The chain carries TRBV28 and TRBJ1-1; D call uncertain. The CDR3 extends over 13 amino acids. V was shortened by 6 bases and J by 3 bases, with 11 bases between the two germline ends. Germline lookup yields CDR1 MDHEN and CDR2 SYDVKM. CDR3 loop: CASSTREDTEAFF. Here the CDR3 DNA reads TGTGCCAGCAGCACCCGGGAAGACACTGAAGCTTTCTTT. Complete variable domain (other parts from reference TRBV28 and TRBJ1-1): DVKVTQSSRYLVKRTGEKVFLECVQDMDHENMFWYRQDPGLGLRLIYFSYDVKMKEKGDIPEGYSVSREKKERFSLILESASTNQTSMYLCASSTREDTEAFFGQGTRLTVV.

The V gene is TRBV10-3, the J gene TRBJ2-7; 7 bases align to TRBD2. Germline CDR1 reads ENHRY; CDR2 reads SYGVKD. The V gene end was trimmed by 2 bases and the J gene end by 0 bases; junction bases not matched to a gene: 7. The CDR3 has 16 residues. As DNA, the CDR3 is TGTGCCATCAGTGAGCCCTCGCGGGGGAGCTCCTACGAGCAGTACTTC. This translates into CAISEPSRGSSYEQYF.

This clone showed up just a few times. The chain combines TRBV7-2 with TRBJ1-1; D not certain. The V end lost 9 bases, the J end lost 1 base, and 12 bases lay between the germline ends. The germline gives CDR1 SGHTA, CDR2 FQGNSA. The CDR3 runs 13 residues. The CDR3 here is CASREAQNTEAFF. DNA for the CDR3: TGTGCCAGTCGAGAGGCCCAGAACACTGAAGCTTTCTTT.